This T cell receptor (beta chain) came from a study of blood T cell repertoires in COVID-19. Study-level background: Acute-phase and convalescent COVID-19 samples originated in the United States, Italy and Spain. Sample material is recorded as cDNA or gDNA derived from T cells, B-cell-depleted T cells, or PBMCs.

As processed by the authors: Estimation of nucleated cell counts was performed using reference gene primer amplification. Measured with immunoSEQ multiplex PCR; TCRdb has only the in-frame clones, and not every one. Clonal size and the V and J genes are those of that table, whereas D and trimming came from the DNA. In the table there are approximately 76,000 clones, just over 85% of which are singletons. The CDR3 spans 15 residues. Per germline, CDR1 SGHTA and CDR2 FQGNSA. V lost 2 bases, J lost 6 bases, and 6 bases stayed unmatched. The TCR comes from a human donor in a cohort sampled during active COVID-19. The chain joins TRBV7-2 to TRBJ2-2; 7 bases are shared with TRBD2. Sequencing used peripheral blood. In DNA form, the CDR3 reads TGTGCCAGCAGCTTACTAATTACTAGCGCCGGGGAGCTGTTTTTT. This codes for CASSLLITSAGELFF. The full variable domain, rest sourced from reference TRBV7-2 and TRBJ2-2, is GAGVSQSPSNKVTEKGKDVELRCDPISGHTALYWYRQSLGQGLEFLIYFQGNSAPDKSGLPSDRFSAERTGGSVSTLTIQRTQQEDSAVYLCASSLLITSAGELFFGEGSRLTVL.